This TCR beta chain originates from a study of glioma-infiltrating T cells after dendritic cell vaccination. CDR3 size: 16 residues. The V segment lost 2 bases and the J segment 6 bases; nucleotides outside the gene matches: 9. Germline-derived CDR1 and CDR2 are MGHRA and YSYEKL. This clone has just one count. The time point denotes: after dendritic cell vaccination, including at tumor progression/relapse. Clones were sequenced by immunoSEQ multiplex PCR, and TCRdb holds only the in-frame ones, with some missing. The repertoire includes around 10,000 clones, approximately 80% of them detected once, and about two fifths sits in the top ten.

The sequence derives from a human donor with glioblastoma. Specimen: blood, collected after dendritic cell vaccination. The chain has TRBV4-1 and TRBJ2-1; TRBD2 agrees at 8 bases. CDR3 bases: TGCGCCAGCAGCCAAAAGGCGGGACTAGATTTCAATGAGCAGTTCTTC. Translated, it gives CASSQKAGLDFNEQFF.